A single T cell receptor beta chain is shown here with its context. These data come from a study of technical replicates of blood from several donors. Using immunoSEQ multiplex PCR, the repertoire was profiled, and TCRdb retains in-frame clones only, with some absent. The repertoire holds tens of thousands of clones, about 89% seen once, with roughly 5% in the top ten. The V gene's germline CDR1 is SGHNT and CDR2 YYREEE (reference sequence). The CDR3 totals 14 residues. Trimming took 4 bases from V and 1 from J; bases not matched to a gene: 3. Sequenced: PBMCs. The clonotype comes from a human donor in good health. Some clones in this sample may be carry-over from other donors' samples. V and J are TRBV5-4 and TRBJ1-1, with 8 bases lining up with TRBD1. CDR3 region: CASSLGTGNTEAFF. The CDR3 DNA follows: TGTGCCAGCAGCCTCGGGACAGGGAACACTGAAGCTTTCTTT. Looking up the rest from reference TRBV5-4 and TRBJ1-1 gives the full variable domain: ETGVTQSPTHLIKTRGQQVTLRCSSQSGHNTVSWYQQALGQGPQFIFQYYREEENGRGNFPPRFSGLQFPNYSSELNVNALELDDSALYLCASSLGTGNTEAFFGQGTRLTVV.